Below, 4 T cell receptor beta chains from the same sample are listed, as sequenced in a study of shared clonotypes between healthy human individuals. This table comes from immunoSEQ multiplex PCR, and its TCRdb copy is limited to in-frame clones, with some not included. The table shows about 2 million clones, with roughly 94% occurring only once. In the naive CD8 group, cells lacked CD45RO and were positively selected for CCR7, so terminally differentiated effector memory CD45RA+ cells were left out. The specimen was naive CD8+ T cells sorted from blood. These receptors were taken from a man aged 18 to 29 in good health.

The chain has TRBV7-3 and TRBJ2-7; TRBD2 might be the D (5 bases). V was shortened by 5 bases and J by 1 base, with 12 bases between the two germline ends. CDR3 length: 14 amino acids. The germline V gene encodes CDR1 SGHTA and CDR2 FQGTGA. CDR3 amino acids: CASSPGGHSYEQYF. CDR3 nucleotides: TGTGCCAGCAGCCCCGGCGGGCATTCCTACGAGCAGTACTTC.

This chain connects TRBV5-1 to TRBJ2-5, with a possible D match to TRBD1 (5 bases). This CDR3 contains 12 residues. CDR1 SGHRS and CDR2 YFSETQ come from the germline V gene. V was trimmed by 5 bases and J by 5 bases, leaving 10 bases between them. DNA of the CDR3: TGCGCCAGCAGAGGGGTGTCGGAGACCCAGTACTTC. It encodes CASRGVSETQYF.

J is TRBJ1-3 and V is TRBV29-1; TRBD1 agrees at 12 bases. With 0 bases clipped from V and 4 bases from J, the junction kept 4 bases outside the gene matches. The CDR3 covers 16 residues. Germline CDR1 and CDR2: SQVTM and ANQGSEA. The chain's CDR3 is CSVEDWDRGRGNTIYF. In nucleotides, the CDR3 is TGCAGCGTTGAAGATTGGGACAGGGGGCGCGGAAACACCATATATTTT.

J is TRBJ2-7 and V is TRBV27; 10 bases map to TRBD1. The trim removed 3 bases at V and 6 bases at J, leaving 26 bases unmatched. Looked up from germline, CDR1 is MNHEY and CDR2 is SMNVEV (reference sequence). The CDR3 is 21 amino acids. In DNA, the CDR3 is TGTGCCAGCAGTTTCATCACCCCCGGACAGGGGGTCTGGGGAGGGCGAATCGAGCAGTACTTC. Amino acid sequence: CASSFITPGQGVWGGRIEQYF.